Below, 8 T cell receptor beta chains from the same sample are listed, as sequenced in a study of CD8 T cells in ankylosing spondylitis. MiXCR, run by TCRdb on the 5' RACE reads, gives a single entry per CDR3 protein. The data contain some 140,000 distinct CDR3 sequences, 7.5% to 9.5% of them singletons. Sequenced sample: synovial fluid, either unsorted or a sorted T cell fraction (not recorded which). Receptor source: a male donor with ankylosing spondylitis.

This clonotype has at least ten counts. The chain has TRBV29-1 and TRBJ2-7; D tentatively fits TRBD1 or TRBD2 (5 bases each). Germline assignment: CDR1 SQVTM and CDR2 ANQGSEA. This CDR3 has 12 residues. Trimming stripped 7 bases from V and 4 bases from J, with 14 bases between. CDR3 nucleotide sequence: TGCAGCGCCGGGACGGAATGGTACGAGCAGTACTTC. Its protein is CSAGTEWYEQYF.

The chain recombines TRBV30 with TRBJ2-3; TRBD2 matches 13 bases. After removal of 0 bases from V and 4 bases from J, the junction contained 13 bases not matched to a gene. Germline CDR1 GTSNPN, CDR2 SVGIG (reference sequence). The length of the CDR3 is 19 residues. DNA of the CDR3: TGTGCCTGGAGTGTATTCAGAGGGACGGGACTAGCGGGACCAGATACGCAGTATTTT. Translated, it gives CAWSVFRGTGLAGPDTQYF.

This clonotype was found many times. This chain links TRBV10-3 with TRBJ1-5; no firm D call. From germline, CDR1 is ENHRY and CDR2 SYGVKD. Trimming took off 4 bases at V and 5 bases at J, with 12 bases between the two ends. This CDR3 comprises 14 residues. This CDR3 reads CAISVEGEYQPQHF. CDR3 nucleotide sequence: TGTGCCATCAGTGTTGAGGGTGAATATCAGCCCCAGCATTTT.

V usage is TRBV7-9 and J usage is TRBJ1-2; possible D gene TRBD1, 5 bases. With 2 bases removed from V and 2 bases from J, the gap between germline ends came to 9 bases. The CDR3 is 14 amino acids. The germline CDR1 and CDR2 sequences are SEHNR and FQNEAQ (reference sequence). The CDR3 region is CASSLSSGNYGYTF. Written as DNA, the CDR3 is TGTGCCAGCAGCTTAAGTTCAGGGAACTATGGCTACACCTTC.

This clonotype was seen repeatedly, ten times or more. The V call is TRBV7-2, the J call TRBJ2-7; either TRBD1 or TRBD2 may fit D (5 bases each). V gave up 5 bases and J gave up 3 bases, with 14 bases separating them. From germline, CDR1 is SGHTA and CDR2 FQGNSA. CDR3 length: 14 amino acids. The CDR3 DNA follows: TGTGCCAGCAGCACGGGCGGTGGGGGCTACGAGCAGTACTTC. It encodes CASSTGGGGYEQYF.

In its sample, this clonotype was seen many times. The CDR3 bases are TGTGCCAGCAGCCCCCAAGCGCGGTATGGCTACACCTTC. Protein: CASSPQARYGYTF. The chain couples TRBV4-2 to TRBJ1-2; D not resolved. V shed 4 bases and J shed 5 bases, with 11 bases lying between them. Germline CDR1 reads LGHNA; CDR2 reads YNFKEQ. The CDR3 has 13 residues.

This clonotype was recorded many times. The J gene is TRBJ2-5, the V gene TRBV5-5; TRBD1 matches at 7 bases. The CDR3 has 17 residues. V gave up 2 bases and J gave up 0 bases; unmatched junction bases: 10. CDR1 and CDR2 (germline): SGHKS, YYEKEE (reference sequence). CDR3 coding DNA: TGTGCCAGCAGCTTATACCCCACCGGGACAGACCAAGAGACCCAGTACTTC. Its translation: CASSLYPTGTDQETQYF. Full variable domain (remainder filled in from reference TRBV5-5 and TRBJ2-5): DAGVTQSPTHLIKTRGQQVTLRCSPISGHKSVSWYQQVLGQGPQFIFQYYEKEERGRGNFPDRFSARQFPNYSSELNVNALLLGDSALYLCASSLYPTGTDQETQYFGPGTRLLVL.

Remarks on this clonotype: The junction shows a germline mismatch at one end, possibly a read error. The rearrangement joins TRBV5-6 to TRBJ2-7; D uncertain. The germline CDR1 and CDR2 sequences are SGHDT and YYEEEE. The CDR3 spans 14 residues. CDR3 bases: TGTGCCATCGCCCCCGCGCTCCTCTCCTGCGAGCAGTACTTC. Its protein product is CAIAPALLSCEQYF. The full variable domain, with the rest looked up from reference TRBV5-6 and TRBJ2-7, is DAGVTQSPTHLIKTRGQQVTLRCSPKSGHDTVSWYQQALGQGPQFIFQYYEEEERQRGNFPDRFSGHQFPNYSSELNVNALLLGDSALYLCAIAPALLSCEQYFGPGTRLTVT.